The 8 T cell receptor beta chains in this list originate from one sample, sequenced in a study of spatial heterogeneity in lung cancer. TCRdb independently ran MiXCR on the 5' RACE reads; one entry per CDR3 protein. The sample has 50,000 to 60,000 distinct CDR3 sequences; around 7.7% are singletons. Time point given: blood at routine non-recurrence follow-up after resection. Without sorting, whole RNA was sequenced from tumor, nontumor lung or frozen PBMC. The sequencing here drew on PBMCs, taken at follow-up. These TCRs come from a female donor with early-stage non-small cell lung cancer.

This clonotype has more than one count but fewer than ten. The chain uses TRBV28 and TRBJ2-1; 7 nucleotides line up with TRBD2. V shed 7 bases, J shed 0 bases, and the junction held 9 bases outside the gene matches. Looked up from germline, CDR1 is MDHEN and CDR2 is SYDVKM. This CDR3 comprises 16 residues. The CDR3 spells CASTPPGGGSYNEQFF. CDR3 nucleotides: TGTGCCAGCACCCCCCCGGGAGGAGGCTCCTACAATGAGCAGTTCTTC. The whole variable domain, filled in from reference TRBV28 and TRBJ2-1, reads DVKVTQSSRYLVKRTGEKVFLECVQDMDHENMFWYRQDPGLGLRLIYFSYDVKMKEKGDIPEGYSVSREKKERFSLILESASTNQTSMYLCASTPPGGGSYNEQFFGPGTRLTVL.

V usage is TRBV12-3 or TRBV12-4 and J usage is TRBJ1-1; D is undetermined. The CDR3 has 14 amino acids. Trimming removed 6 bases at V and 0 bases at J, with 11 bases between. CDR3 sequence (DNA): TGTGCCAGCAGCTGGGAAAGGCTGAACACTGAAGCTTTCTTT. It specifies CASSWERLNTEAFF.

The chain joins TRBV7-8 to TRBJ2-1; 9 positions agree with TRBD2. V gave up 2 bases and J gave up 8 bases; unmatched junction bases: 10. The CDR3 is made up of 16 amino acids. CDR1 and CDR2 (germline): SGHVS, FQNEAQ. The CDR3 DNA follows: TGTGCCAGCAGCTTATTTGGCGGTAGCGGGGGTTATGAGCAGTTCTTC. This sequence encodes CASSLFGGSGGYEQFF.

This clonotype has at least ten counts. Relative to the germline gene, one junction end is altered; a read error may explain this. The chain employs TRBV20-1 and TRBJ2-3; weak D call: TRBD2 (6 bases). The CDR3 has 15 amino acids. Germline V gene sequence: CDR1 DFQATT, CDR2 SNEGSKA (reference sequence). Here the CDR3 reads CSATVSGTSTDTQYF. DNA for the CDR3: TGCAGCGCTACGGTATCCGGGACTAGCACAGATACGCAGTATTTT.

In its sample, this clonotype was seen many times. In DNA form, the CDR3 reads TGTGCCAGCAGTTTGTACGGGGGAGACAATGAGCAGTTCTTC. This translates into CASSLYGGDNEQFF. The chain joins TRBV27 to TRBJ2-1; possible D gene TRBD2, 6 bases. CDR3 length equals 14 residues. Trimming took off 3 bases at V and 5 bases at J, with 11 bases between the two ends. Germline V lookup: CDR1 MNHEY, CDR2 SMNVEV (reference sequence).

At least ten counts were recorded for this clonotype. The chain joins TRBV7-8 to TRBJ1-2; TRBD1 agrees at 9 bases. Trimming removed 1 base from V and 7 bases from J; junction bases left unmatched: 13. CDR1 SGHVS and CDR2 FQNEAQ come from the germline V gene. This CDR3 has 17 amino acids. The CDR3 DNA reads TGTGCCAGCAGCTTAGGGGACAGGGAGGGTATTTTGAGTGGCTACACCTTC. This translates into CASSLGDREGILSGYTF.

This clonotype has just a few counts. This chain joins TRBV7-9 and TRBJ1-5, with D maybe TRBD1 (6 bases). The CDR3 loop spans 15 amino acids. Trimming pared 6 bases from V and 0 bases from J, leaving 12 bases between. Germline values: CDR1 SEHNR, CDR2 FQNEAQ (reference sequence). The CDR3 here is CASSRGEYSNQPQHF. CDR3 sequence (DNA): TGTGCCAGCAGTAGGGGGGAGTATAGCAATCAGCCCCAGCATTTT.

This clonotype has ten or more counts. The gene calls are TRBV28 and TRBJ2-3; no firm D call. Trimming pared 3 bases from V and 4 bases from J, leaving 8 bases between. Germline-derived CDR1 and CDR2 are MDHEN and SYDVKM. The CDR3 extends over 13 amino acids. CDR3 region: CASSFHGADTQYF. The CDR3 nucleotides are TGTGCCAGCAGTTTTCATGGGGCAGATACGCAGTATTTT.